A single sample is the source of the 18 T cell receptor beta chains below, sequenced in a study of spatial heterogeneity in lung cancer. Noted time point: sample taken at primary tumor resection. Sequencing of whole RNA from tumor, nontumor lung or frozen PBMC involved no sorting. TCRdb re-called the 5' RACE reads through MiXCR, storing one row per CDR3 protein. The sample holds tens of thousands of distinct CDR3 sequences, 12% seen once. The material was PBMCs, obtained at surgery. The receptor set was obtained from a male donor with early-stage non-small cell lung cancer.

A word on this clonotype: One junction end does not reproduce the germline sequence, and a read error may be involved. The chain links TRBV2 to TRBJ2-2, with 8 bases that match TRBD2. The germline gives CDR1 SNHLY, CDR2 FYNNEI. The CDR3 totals 15 residues. CDR3 region: CVSSARGANTGELFF. The CDR3 nucleotides are TGTGTCAGCAGTGCGCGGGGGGCAAACACCGGGGAGCTGTTTTTT.

The chain carries TRBV27 and TRBJ2-5; TRBD1 is a possible D gene (5 bases). Germline V gene sequence: CDR1 MNHEY, CDR2 SMNVEV (reference sequence). V was cut by 2 bases and J by 1 base, with 8 bases left in between. There are 14 residues in the CDR3. This CDR3 reads CASSLGAVQETQYF. DNA of the CDR3: TGTGCCAGCAGTTTAGGGGCGGTCCAAGAGACCCAGTACTTC.

This clonotype was counted a few times. The V and J genes are TRBV27 and TRBJ1-2; 7 bases are shared with TRBD1. Trimming removed 4 bases from V and 4 bases from J; junction bases left unmatched: 12. Germline CDR1 MNHEY, CDR2 SMNVEV (reference sequence). There are 16 residues in the CDR3. CDR3 protein: CASSSFIRGARYGYTF. Here the CDR3 DNA reads TGTGCCAGCAGTTCCTTTATCAGGGGGGCCCGCTATGGCTACACCTTC.

The table lists this clonotype with a few counts. The V call is TRBV7-3, the J call TRBJ2-7; 8 nucleotides align to TRBD1. Germline values: CDR1 SGHTA, CDR2 FQGTGA. The J segment lost 4 bases and the V segment lost 3 bases, leaving 8 bases of the junction unmatched. The CDR3 spans 15 residues. In nucleotides, the CDR3 is TGTGCCAGCAGCTTGGCGCAGGGGGCGAGGTACGAGCAGTACTTC. This encodes CASSLAQGARYEQYF.

In this sample, this clonotype turned up a few times. The chain's CDR3 is CASSLANTGNTEAFF. CDR3 sequence (DNA): TGTGCCAGCAGCTTAGCCAATACAGGGAACACTGAAGCTTTCTTT. The chain uses TRBV7-9 and TRBJ1-1, with D possibly being TRBD1 (5 bases). CDR3 length equals 15 residues. Germline loops: CDR1 SEHNR, CDR2 FQNEAQ (reference sequence). The V and J ends lost 0 bases and 1 base respectively, with 9 bases between them. The whole variable domain, remainder taken from reference TRBV7-9 and TRBJ1-1, is DTGVSQNPRHKITKRGQNVTFRCDPISEHNRLYWYRQTLGQGPEFLTYFQNEAQLEKSRLLSDRFSAERPKGSFSTLEIQRTEQGDSAMYLCASSLANTGNTEAFFGQGTRLTVV.

This clonotype has more than one count but fewer than ten. This chain joins TRBV7-9 and TRBJ1-3, with 8 bases matching TRBD1. The CDR3 consists of 15 residues. V shed 5 bases, J shed 4 bases, and the junction held 7 bases outside the gene matches. Germline CDR1 is SEHNR and CDR2 is FQNEAQ (reference sequence). The DNA for the CDR3 is TGTGCCAGCAGCCTGGACAGGGTGTCGGGAAACACCATATATTTT. Translating it yields CASSLDRVSGNTIYF.

In its sample, this clonotype was seen many times. CDR3 bases: TGTGCCAGCTCACCACCGCTAGCGGGGGGAACTGAGCAGTTCTTC. Translation: CASSPPLAGGTEQFF. J is TRBJ2-1 and V is TRBV18; 11 bases match TRBD2. V was pared by 0 bases and J by 9 bases, with 4 bases of the junction left unmatched. Looked up from germline, CDR1 is KGHSH and CDR2 is LQKENI. The CDR3 is made up of 15 amino acids.

The chain joins TRBV7-2 to TRBJ2-5; the match to TRBD2 covers 15 bases. V lost 5 bases and J lost 5; bases outside the gene matches: 12. This CDR3 region has 18 residues. Germline CDR1 SGHTA, CDR2 FQGNSA. The CDR3 loop is CASSPGTSGRLSGETQYF. The DNA of the CDR3 is TGTGCCAGCAGCCCAGGGACTAGCGGGAGGCTCTCGGGTGAGACCCAGTACTTC.

This clonotype was seen only a few times. The rearrangement uses TRBV20-1 and TRBJ2-4, with 7 positions matching TRBD1. CDR3 length: 14 amino acids. Germline V gives CDR1 DFQATT, CDR2 SNEGSKA (reference sequence). The V and J ends lost 4 bases and 2 bases, in that order; junction bases with no gene match: 5. CDR3 nucleotide sequence: TGCAGTGCTAACGGGGACAGCCCCAAAAACATTCAGTACTTC. Translated, it gives CSANGDSPKNIQYF.

This clonotype has a count of ten or more. This chain uses TRBV5-5 with TRBJ2-7; a possible D gene is TRBD2 (5 bases). The CDR3 has 14 amino acids. The V end was cut by 7 bases, the J end by 6 bases, with 20 bases between. The germline V gene has CDR1 SGHKS and CDR2 YYEKEE (reference sequence). CDR3 nucleotide sequence: TGTGCCAGCCGGACGGCCTGGGATCGGGGCGAGCAGTACTTC. Encoded protein: CASRTAWDRGEQYF.

The chain joins TRBV7-9 to TRBJ2-1; maybe TRBD1 (5 bases). V lost 5 bases, J lost 13 bases, and 18 bases lay in between. Germline V gene data show CDR1 as SEHNR and CDR2 as FQNEAQ (reference sequence). The CDR3 runs 13 residues. CDR3 coding DNA: TGTGCCAGCAGCCCGAAGGGGCCTATCTTTCAGTTCTTC. The encoded protein is CASSPKGPIFQFF.

At least ten counts were recorded for this clonotype. The chain joins TRBV19 to TRBJ2-5, with TRBD2 matching over 8 bases. In germline, CDR1 is LNHDA, CDR2 SQIVND (reference sequence). There are 16 residues in the CDR3. V lost 4 bases and J lost 4; bases outside the gene matches: 11. The CDR3 loop is CASSRSRREGGETQYF. The CDR3 DNA sequence: TGTGCCAGTAGTAGGTCACGACGGGAGGGAGGAGAGACCCAGTACTTC.

Only one count was recorded for this clonotype. A much larger clone lies a single base off, so this may be a read error. The gene calls are TRBV10-3 and TRBJ2-3, with a possible D match to TRBD2 (5 bases). Trimming stripped 6 bases from V and 8 bases from J, with 12 bases between. This CDR3 comprises 12 residues. The germline CDR1 and CDR2 sequences are ENHRY and SYGVKD. CDR3 bases: TGTGCCATCAGGGGTTCAGGAGGTACGCAGTATTTT. This translates into CAIRGSGGTQYF.

This clonotype has ten or more counts. The chain carries TRBV7-2 and TRBJ1-6; D call uncertain. The CDR3 contains 14 residues. Germline lookup yields CDR1 SGHTA and CDR2 FQGNSA. With 5 bases removed from V and 7 bases from J, the gap between germline ends came to 12 bases. The CDR3 bases are TGTGCCAGCAGCCCCCGCCCCGGGAATTCACCCCTCCACTTT. Amino acids: CASSPRPGNSPLHF.

This sequence joins TRBV19 and TRBJ2-4; 7 nucleotides agree with TRBD1. From germline, CDR1 is LNHDA and CDR2 SQIVND (reference sequence). The CDR3 totals 14 residues. After removal of 3 bases from V and 5 bases from J, the junction contained 4 bases not matched to a gene. The CDR3 region is CASSITGTENIQYF. CDR3 in DNA: TGTGCCAGTAGTATCACCGGGACAGAAAACATTCAGTACTTC. The variable domain in full, with the rest retrieved from reference TRBV19 and TRBJ2-4, is DGGITQSPKYLFRKEGQNVTLSCEQNLNHDAMYWYRQDPGQGLRLIYYSQIVNDFQKGDIAEGYSVSREKKESFPLTVTSAQKNPTAFYLCASSITGTENIQYFGAGTRLSVL.

This clonotype showed up just a few times. The V gene is TRBV5-5, the J gene TRBJ1-3; 8 nucleotides agree with TRBD1. CDR3 length: 15 amino acids. Looked up from germline, CDR1 is SGHKS and CDR2 is YYEKEE (reference sequence). V shed 4 bases and J 4 bases; nucleotides not matched to a gene: 7. The CDR3 bases are TGTGCCAGCAGCCCAGGACAGGGCGGCGGAAACACCATATATTTT. Translated, it gives CASSPGQGGGNTIYF.

CDR3 protein: CASSPMAMNTEAFF. The CDR3 DNA reads as TGTGCCAGCTCACCGATGGCGATGAACACTGAAGCTTTCTTT. The chain links TRBV18 to TRBJ1-1; no definite D call. The V end lost 3 bases, the J end lost 0 bases, and 8 bases lay between the germline ends. CDR3 length: 14 amino acids. The germline CDR1 and CDR2 sequences are KGHSH and LQKENI.

To note about this clonotype: A read error is possible here, since a much larger clone lies one base away. The V gene is TRBV5-1, the J gene TRBJ1-1; unclear D gene. Germline V gene data show CDR1 as SGHRS and CDR2 as YFSETQ. V was shortened by 5 bases and J by 5 bases, with 16 bases between the two germline ends. The length of the CDR3 is 14 residues. CDR3: CASRYGESRTEAFF. CDR3 nucleotides: TGCGCCAGCAGGTACGGGGAAAGTCGTACTGAAGCTTTCTTT.